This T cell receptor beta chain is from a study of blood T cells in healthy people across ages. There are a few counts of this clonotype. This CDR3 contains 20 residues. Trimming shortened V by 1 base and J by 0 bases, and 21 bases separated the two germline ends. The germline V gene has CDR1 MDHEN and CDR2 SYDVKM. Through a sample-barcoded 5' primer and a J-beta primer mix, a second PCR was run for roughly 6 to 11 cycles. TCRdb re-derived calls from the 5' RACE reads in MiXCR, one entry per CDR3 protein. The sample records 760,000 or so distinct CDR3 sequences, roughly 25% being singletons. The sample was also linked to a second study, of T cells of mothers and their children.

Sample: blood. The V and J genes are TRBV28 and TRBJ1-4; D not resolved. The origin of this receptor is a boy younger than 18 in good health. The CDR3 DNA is TGTGCCAGCAGTTTATTCTACTCCGGGGTTGGAGGTTCAACTAATGAAAAACTGTTTTTT. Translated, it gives CASSLFYSGVGGSTNEKLFF.